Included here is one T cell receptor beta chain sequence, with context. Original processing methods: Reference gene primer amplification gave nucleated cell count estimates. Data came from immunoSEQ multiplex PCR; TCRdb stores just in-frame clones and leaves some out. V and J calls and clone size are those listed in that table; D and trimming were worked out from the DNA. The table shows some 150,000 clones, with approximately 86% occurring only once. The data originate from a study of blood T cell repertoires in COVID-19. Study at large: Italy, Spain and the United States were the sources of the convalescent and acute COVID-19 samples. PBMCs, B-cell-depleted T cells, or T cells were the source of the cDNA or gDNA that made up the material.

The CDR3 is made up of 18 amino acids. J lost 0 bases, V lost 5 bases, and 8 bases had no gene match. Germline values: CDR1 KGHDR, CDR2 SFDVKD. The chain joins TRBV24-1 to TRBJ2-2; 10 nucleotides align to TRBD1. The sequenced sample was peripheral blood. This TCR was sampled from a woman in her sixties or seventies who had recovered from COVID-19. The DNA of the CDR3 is TGTGCCACCAGTGTTAGGGACAGGGGACCTTCGAACACCGGGGAGCTGTTTTTT. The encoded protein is CATSVRDRGPSNTGELFF.